The 3 T cell receptor beta chains listed next were all sequenced from one sample in a study of shared clonotypes between healthy human individuals. Measured with immunoSEQ multiplex PCR; TCRdb has only the in-frame clones, and not every one. The sample holds roughly 2.2 million clones, 92% seen once. Material: naive CD4+ T cells from PBMCs. Described subset: CD45RA+ positively selected. These receptors were taken from a man between 18 and 35 years old in good health. Some clones in this sample may be carry-over from other donors' samples.

The V and J genes are TRBV4-1 and TRBJ2-3; D call uncertain. The CDR3 sequence is 14 residues long. Germline V gene sequence: CDR1 MGHRA, CDR2 YSYEKL. V was clipped by 4 bases and J by 5 bases, with 13 bases between them. DNA for the CDR3: TGCGCCAGCAGCCGCTCCCCGATGAGAGATACGCAGTATTTT. Amino acid sequence: CASSRSPMRDTQYF.

V and J are TRBV4-3 and TRBJ2-1; 10 bases fit TRBD2. Trimming cost V 0 bases and J 14 bases; bases outside gene matches: 10. From germline, CDR1 is LGHNA and CDR2 YSLEER. The CDR3 is 15 residues long. The CDR3 nucleotides are TGCGCCAGCAGCCAAGATTCGCTAGCGGGGGCTAAGGAGTTCTTC. Translated, it gives CASSQDSLAGAKEFF.

The sample holds a few counts of this clone. CDR3 sequence reads: CASGLVVAGGRGPSPQHF. The CDR3 nucleotides read TGTGCTAGTGGTTTGGTCGTGGCAGGGGGTCGGGGCCCATCGCCCCAGCATTTT. The chain joins TRBV12-5 to TRBJ1-5; 7 bases map to TRBD1. This CDR3 spans 18 amino acids. CDR1 and CDR2 from the germline V gene are LGHNT and FRNRAP. The V segment lost 0 bases and the J segment 9 bases; nucleotides outside the gene matches: 17.